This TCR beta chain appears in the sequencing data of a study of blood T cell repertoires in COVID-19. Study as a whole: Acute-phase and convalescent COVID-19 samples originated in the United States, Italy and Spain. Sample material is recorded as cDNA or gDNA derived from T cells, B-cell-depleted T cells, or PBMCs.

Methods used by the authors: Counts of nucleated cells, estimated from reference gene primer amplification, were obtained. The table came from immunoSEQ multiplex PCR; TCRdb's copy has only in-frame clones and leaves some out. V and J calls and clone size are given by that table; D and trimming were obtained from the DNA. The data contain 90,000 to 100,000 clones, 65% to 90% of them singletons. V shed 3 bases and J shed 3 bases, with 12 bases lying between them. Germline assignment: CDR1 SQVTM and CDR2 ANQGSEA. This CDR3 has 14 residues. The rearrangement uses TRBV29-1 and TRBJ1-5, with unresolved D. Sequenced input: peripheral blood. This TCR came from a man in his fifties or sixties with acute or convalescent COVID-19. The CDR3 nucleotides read TGCAGCGTTGATACGGGGTTGAACAATCAGCCCCAGCATTTT. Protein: CSVDTGLNNQPQHF.